A single sample is the source of the 15 T cell receptor beta chains below, sequenced in a study of vaccination and CD4 T cells after COVID-19 (dated 2022 in TCRdb). The time point label for this specimen denotes: late sampling 161 to 241 days after vaccination in three convalescent patients. The treatment or condition label here, explained by the study, means: roughly 11-day PBMC culture with coronavirus spike peptide pools or control peptides (ViraFEST assay). The library was generated by PCR. The instrument was an Illumina iSeq 100. DNA from cultured CD4+ T cells underwent TCR sequencing with the Oncomine TCR Beta short-read assay at the Johns Hopkins FTIC core. TCRdb reprocessing: public reads trimmed at Q25 with fastp, clones called with MiXCR, in-frame beta chains kept. For every CDR3 protein sequence, its rows merge into one entry that carries the most common genes and DNA. In this sample the table shows about 26,000 distinct CDR3 sequences, roughly a third of which occur a single time. The biggest ten clones account for roughly 3.5% of the sample.

These receptors' targets are unknown. This specimen was CD4+ T cells from blood, cultured in vitro, taken about 7 months after SARS-CoV-2 vaccination. All receptors derive from a human donor who had recovered from COVID-19.

The CDR3 DNA is TGCGCCAGCAGGGCCACCCCGGCGGAGAATTCACCCCTCCACTTT. This encodes CASRATPAENSPLHF. The chain carries TRBV5-1 and TRBJ1-6; D remains unclear. Trimming shortened V by 5 bases and J by 7 bases, and 16 bases separated the two germline ends. The CDR3 has 15 amino acids. Germline V lookup: CDR1 SGHRS, CDR2 YFSETQ.

The chain recombines TRBV28 with TRBJ2-2; either TRBD1 or TRBD2 may supply D (5 bases each). Trimming cost V 1 base and J 7 bases, with 13 bases left between them. This CDR3 has 15 residues. CDR1 is MDHEN and CDR2 is SYDVKM in the germline V gene. CDR3 coding DNA: TGTGCCAGCAGTTTATTTGTTTGGGGGAGCGGGGAGCTGTTTTTT. It encodes CASSLFVWGSGELFF.

The chain joins TRBV7-3 to TRBJ2-6; TRBD1 matches 11 bases. With V trimmed by 5 bases and J by 0 bases, 15 bases remained unmatched. The germline V gene encodes CDR1 SGHTA and CDR2 FQGTGA. There are 21 residues in the CDR3. The CDR3 reads CASSPGPAGQGARSGANVLTF. CDR3 DNA sequence: TGTGCCAGCAGCCCAGGTCCTGCTGGACAGGGGGCCCGCTCTGGGGCCAACGTCCTGACTTTC.

J is TRBJ2-7 and V is TRBV20-1; D uncertain. Germline CDR1 reads DFQATT; CDR2 reads SNEGSKA (reference sequence). The CDR3 is 12 amino acids. V dropped 5 bases and J dropped 7 bases, with 15 bases sitting between them. The CDR3 DNA reads as TGCAGTGCTCCCGAGATTTCGAGGGAGCAGTACTTC. It yields the protein CSAPEISREQYF.

This clonotype came up a few times. The chain has TRBV20-1 and TRBJ2-3; TRBD1 agrees at 7 bases. The trim removed 6 bases at V and 5 bases at J, leaving 29 bases unmatched. The germline gives CDR1 DFQATT, CDR2 SNEGSKA (reference sequence). This CDR3 is 20 amino acids long. The CDR3 DNA is TGCAGTGCCAAAATAGCAGTTTCGGGACAGAGACGTTTGTGGGAAGATACGCAGTATTTT. It is translated as CSAKIAVSGQRRLWEDTQYF.

The chain combines TRBV6-1 with TRBJ2-3, with D unresolved. Germline V gene lookup returns CDR1 MNHNS and CDR2 SASEGT. Trimming left V 5 bases short and J 4 bases short, with 13 bases between. The CDR3 extends over 14 amino acids. The CDR3 region has the DNA TGTGCCAGCAGTCCTAGGGTAATACCAGATACGCAGTATTTT. Its translation: CASSPRVIPDTQYF.

The rearrangement links TRBV19 to TRBJ2-7; D not certain. The germline CDR1 and CDR2 sequences are LNHDA and SQIVND (reference sequence). With 7 bases removed from V and 0 bases from J, the gap between germline ends came to 13 bases. This CDR3 spans 14 amino acids. The CDR3 here is CASTRTPSSYEQYF. The CDR3 nucleotides read TGTGCCAGTACAAGGACCCCGTCCTCCTACGAGCAGTACTTC.

V usage is TRBV6-1 and J usage is TRBJ2-5, with D possibly being TRBD2 (6 bases). CDR3 length: 14 residues. Trimming cost V 4 bases and J 4 bases, with 13 bases left between them. Looked up from germline, CDR1 is MNHNS and CDR2 is SASEGT. CDR3 amino acids: CASSASAAGETQYF. The CDR3 DNA reads as TGTGCCAGCAGTGCTAGCGCCGCCGGAGAGACCCAGTACTTC.

CDR3 nucleotide sequence: TGTGCCAGCCATTCGGTGAACACTGAAGCTTTCTTT. Protein product: CASHSVNTEAFF. This chain uses TRBV7-6 with TRBJ1-1; D is undetermined. Germline V gene sequence: CDR1 SGHVS, CDR2 FNYEAQ. V lost 8 bases and J lost 0, with 7 bases in between. The CDR3 length is 12 residues.

The V and J genes are TRBV18 and TRBJ1-1; weak D call: TRBD1 (6 bases). Germline CDR1 reads KGHSH; CDR2 reads LQKENI. The CDR3 has 14 amino acids. V lost 6 bases and J lost 4, with 15 bases in between. CDR3 amino acids: CASSPGQLLTEAFF. The CDR3 bases are TGTGCCAGCTCTCCCGGACAGCTTCTCACTGAAGCTTTCTTT.

The chain joins TRBV2 to TRBJ1-6, with D possibly matching TRBD1 (6 bases). The CDR3 spans 15 residues. Trimming took off 6 bases at V and 7 bases at J, with 16 bases between the two ends. The V gene's germline CDR1 is SNHLY and CDR2 FYNNEI. CDR3 amino acids: CASRLQGMANSPLHF. CDR3 DNA sequence: TGTGCCAGCAGACTCCAGGGGATGGCAAATTCACCCCTCCACTTT. Together with reference TRBV2 and TRBJ1-6, the CDR3 gives the full variable domain: EPEVTQTPSHQVTQMGQEVILRCVPISNHLYFYWYRQILGQKVEFLVSFYNNEISEKSEIFDDQFSVERPDGSNFTLKIRSTKLEDSAMYFCASRLQGMANSPLHFGNGTRLTVT.

The V gene is TRBV7-9, the J gene TRBJ1-5, with a tentative D call TRBD1 (6 bases). V was trimmed by 5 bases and J by 3 bases, leaving 11 bases between them. From germline, CDR1 is SEHNR and CDR2 FQNEAQ (reference sequence). The CDR3 is 14 residues long. The CDR3 nucleotides are TGTGCCAGCAGCACAGGACAGTCCAATCAGCCCCAGCATTTT. This gives the protein CASSTGQSNQPQHF. Combining the CDR3 with reference TRBV7-9 and TRBJ1-5 gives the whole variable domain DTGVSQNPRHKITKRGQNVTFRCDPISEHNRLYWYRQTLGQGPEFLTYFQNEAQLEKSRLLSDRFSAERPKGSFSTLEIQRTEQGDSAMYLCASSTGQSNQPQHFGDGTRLSIL.

In its sample, this clonotype was seen a few times. V usage is TRBV7-8 and J usage is TRBJ1-5; D gene unclear. Germline V gene sequence: CDR1 SGHVS, CDR2 FQNEAQ. This CDR3 region has 15 residues. V was cut by 5 bases and J by 0 bases, with 11 bases left in between. In nucleotides, the CDR3 is TGTGCCAGCAGCCACCTATGGGATAGCAATCAGCCCCAGCATTTT. Translating gives CASSHLWDSNQPQHF. Based on the CDR3 plus reference TRBV7-8 and TRBJ1-5, the full variable domain is GAGVSQSPRYKVAKRGQDVALRCDPISGHVSLFWYQQALGQGPEFLTYFQNEAQLDKSGLPSDRFFAERPEGSVSTLKIQRTQQEDSAVYLCASSHLWDSNQPQHFGDGTRLSIL.

This clonotype came up a few times. V gene TRBV5-4 combines with J gene TRBJ2-7; 11 bases line up with TRBD2. This CDR3 contains 14 residues. J gave up 5 bases and V 4 bases, and 5 bases lay outside the gene matches. CDR1 SGHNT and CDR2 YYREEE come from the germline V gene (reference sequence). The CDR3 DNA is TGTGCCAGCAGCGATAGCGGGAGGGACAACGAGCAGTACTTC. It is translated as CASSDSGRDNEQYF.

The CDR3 here is CASRSGGSGDTQYF. CDR3 nucleotide sequence: TGTGCCAGCAGATCCGGGGGGTCTGGAGATACGCAGTATTTT. The chain links TRBV27 to TRBJ2-3; TRBD2 agrees at 7 bases. This CDR3 comprises 14 residues. Looked up from germline, CDR1 is MNHEY and CDR2 is SMNVEV (reference sequence). Trimming cost V 6 bases and J 5 bases; bases outside gene matches: 8.